This T cell receptor (beta chain) derives from a study of blood T cell repertoires in COVID-19. Original data processing: Nucleated cell counts were estimated from reference gene primer amplification. The table came from immunoSEQ multiplex PCR; TCRdb's copy has only in-frame clones and leaves some out. That table furnishes V, J and clone size, whereas the DNA furnished D and trimming. Of 60,000 to 95,000 clones in the sample, 74% were seen once. This TCR came from a human donor with acute or convalescent COVID-19. The donor label of this sample is uncertain. The sample was peripheral blood.

The CDR3, as DNA: TGTGCCAGCAGCCTAACAGGGGATGGGACTGAAGCTTTCTTT. As protein: CASSLTGDGTEAFF. The V call is TRBV11-1, the J call TRBJ1-1; 7 positions match TRBD1. Trimming took 5 bases from V and 5 from J; bases not matched to a gene: 8. This CDR3 region has 14 residues. The germline CDR1 and CDR2 sequences are SGHAT and FQDESV (reference sequence).